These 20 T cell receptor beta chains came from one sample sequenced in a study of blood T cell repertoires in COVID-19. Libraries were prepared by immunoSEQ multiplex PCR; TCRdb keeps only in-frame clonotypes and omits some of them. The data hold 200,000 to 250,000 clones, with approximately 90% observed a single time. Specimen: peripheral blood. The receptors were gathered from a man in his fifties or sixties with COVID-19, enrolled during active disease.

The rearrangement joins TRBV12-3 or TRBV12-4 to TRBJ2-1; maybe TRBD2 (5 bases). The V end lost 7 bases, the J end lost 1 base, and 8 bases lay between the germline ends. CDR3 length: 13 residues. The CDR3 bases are TGTGCCAGCACCACTAGTTCCTACAATGAGCAGTTCTTC. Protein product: CASTTSSYNEQFF.

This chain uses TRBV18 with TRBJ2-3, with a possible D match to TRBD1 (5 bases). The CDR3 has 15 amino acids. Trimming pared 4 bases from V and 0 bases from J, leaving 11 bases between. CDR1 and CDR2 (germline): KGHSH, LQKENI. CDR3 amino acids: CASSQQGTSTDTQYF. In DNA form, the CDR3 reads TGTGCCAGCTCACAGCAGGGAACTAGCACAGATACGCAGTATTTT.

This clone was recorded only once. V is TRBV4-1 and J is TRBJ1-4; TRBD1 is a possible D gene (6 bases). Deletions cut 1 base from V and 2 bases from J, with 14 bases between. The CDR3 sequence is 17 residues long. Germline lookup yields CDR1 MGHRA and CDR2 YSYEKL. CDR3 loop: CASSQVGRDITNEKLFF. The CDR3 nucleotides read TGCGCCAGCAGCCAAGTGGGTAGGGACATCACTAATGAAAAACTGTTTTTT.

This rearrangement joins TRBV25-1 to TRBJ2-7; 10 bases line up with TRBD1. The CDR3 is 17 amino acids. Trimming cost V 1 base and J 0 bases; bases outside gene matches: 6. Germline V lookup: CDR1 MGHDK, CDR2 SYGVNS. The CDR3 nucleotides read TGTGCCAGCAGTGAATCCTTAGGACAGGGGGTCTCCTACGAGCAGTACTTC. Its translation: CASSESLGQGVSYEQYF.

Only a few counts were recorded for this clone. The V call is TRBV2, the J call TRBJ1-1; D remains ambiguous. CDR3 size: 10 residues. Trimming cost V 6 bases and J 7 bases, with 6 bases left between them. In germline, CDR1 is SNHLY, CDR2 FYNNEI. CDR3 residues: CASRLSEAFF. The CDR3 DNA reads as TGTGCCAGCAGACTAAGTGAAGCTTTCTTT.

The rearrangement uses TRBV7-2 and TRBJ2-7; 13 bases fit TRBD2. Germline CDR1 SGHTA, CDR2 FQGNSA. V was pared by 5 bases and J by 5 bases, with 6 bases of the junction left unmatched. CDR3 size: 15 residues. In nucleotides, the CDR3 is TGTGCCAGCAGCACCCGACTAGCGGGAGGCGACGAGCAGTACTTC. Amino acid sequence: CASSTRLAGGDEQYF.

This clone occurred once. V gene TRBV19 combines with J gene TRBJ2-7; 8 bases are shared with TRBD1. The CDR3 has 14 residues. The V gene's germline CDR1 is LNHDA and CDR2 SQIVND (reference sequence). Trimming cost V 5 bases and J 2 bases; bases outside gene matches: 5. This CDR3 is CASSPGQVTYEQYF. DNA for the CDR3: TGTGCCAGTAGTCCGGGACAGGTCACCTACGAGCAGTACTTC.

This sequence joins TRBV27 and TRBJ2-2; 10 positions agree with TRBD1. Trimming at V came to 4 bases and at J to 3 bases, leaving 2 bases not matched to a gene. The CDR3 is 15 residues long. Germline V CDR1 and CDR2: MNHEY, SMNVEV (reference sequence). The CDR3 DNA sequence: TGTGCCAGCAGTTGGGGGACAGGGGACACCGGGGAGCTGTTTTTT. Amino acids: CASSWGTGDTGELFF.

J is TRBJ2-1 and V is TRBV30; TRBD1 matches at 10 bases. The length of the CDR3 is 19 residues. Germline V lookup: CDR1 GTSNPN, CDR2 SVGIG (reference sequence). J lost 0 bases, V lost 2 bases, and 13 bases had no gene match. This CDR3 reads CAWSRYADRGGGSYNEQFF. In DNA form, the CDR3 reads TGTGCCTGGAGTCGCTATGCGGACAGGGGGGGAGGCTCCTACAATGAGCAGTTCTTC.

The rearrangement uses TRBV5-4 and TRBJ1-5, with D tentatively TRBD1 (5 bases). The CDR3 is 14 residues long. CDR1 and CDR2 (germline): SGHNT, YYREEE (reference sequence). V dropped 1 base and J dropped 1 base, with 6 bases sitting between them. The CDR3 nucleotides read TGTGCCAGCAGCTTGCGGGGGAGCAATCAGCCCCAGCATTTT. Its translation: CASSLRGSNQPQHF.

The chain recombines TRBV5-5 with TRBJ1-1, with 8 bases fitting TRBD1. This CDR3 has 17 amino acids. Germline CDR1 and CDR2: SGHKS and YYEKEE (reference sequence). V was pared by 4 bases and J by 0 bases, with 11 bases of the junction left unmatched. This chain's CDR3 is CASSRPTGAVMNTEAFF. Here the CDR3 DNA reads TGTGCCAGCAGCCGACCGACAGGGGCCGTAATGAACACTGAAGCTTTCTTT.

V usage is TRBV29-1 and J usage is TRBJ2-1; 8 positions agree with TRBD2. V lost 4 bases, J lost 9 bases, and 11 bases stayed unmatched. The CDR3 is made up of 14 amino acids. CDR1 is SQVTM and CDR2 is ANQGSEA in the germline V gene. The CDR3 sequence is CSVGALAGGAEQFF. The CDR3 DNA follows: TGCAGCGTTGGGGCGCTGGCGGGAGGTGCTGAGCAGTTCTTC.

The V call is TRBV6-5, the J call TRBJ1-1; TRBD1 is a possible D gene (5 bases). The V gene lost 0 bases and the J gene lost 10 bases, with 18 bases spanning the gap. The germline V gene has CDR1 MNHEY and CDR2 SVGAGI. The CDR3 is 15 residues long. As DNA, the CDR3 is TGTGCCAGCAGTTACTCCGGGACGCGGGGGATATCAGCTTTCTTT. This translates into CASSYSGTRGISAFF.

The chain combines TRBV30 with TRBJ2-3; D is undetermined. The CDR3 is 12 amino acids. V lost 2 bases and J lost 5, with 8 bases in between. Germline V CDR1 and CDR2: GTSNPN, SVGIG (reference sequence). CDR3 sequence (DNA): TGTGCCTGGAGTCCCGGTCGAGATACGCAGTATTTT. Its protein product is CAWSPGRDTQYF. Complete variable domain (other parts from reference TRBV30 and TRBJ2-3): SQTIHQWPATLVQPVGSPLSLECTVEGTSNPNLYWYRQAAGRGLQLLFYSVGIGQISSEVPQNLSASRPQDRQFILSSKKLLLSDSGFYLCAWSPGRDTQYFGPGTRLTVL.

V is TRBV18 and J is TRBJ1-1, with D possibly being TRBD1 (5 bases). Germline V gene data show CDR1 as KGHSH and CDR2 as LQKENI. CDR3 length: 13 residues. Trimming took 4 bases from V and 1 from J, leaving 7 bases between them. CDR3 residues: CASSQGSNTEAFF. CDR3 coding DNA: TGTGCCAGCTCACAGGGGTCGAACACTGAAGCTTTCTTT.

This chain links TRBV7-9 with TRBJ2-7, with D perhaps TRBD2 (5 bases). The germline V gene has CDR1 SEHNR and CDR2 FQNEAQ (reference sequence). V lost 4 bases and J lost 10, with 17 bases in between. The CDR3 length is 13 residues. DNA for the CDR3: TGTGCCAGCAGCTCCGACGGGGTGCAGAAACAGTACTTC. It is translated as CASSSDGVQKQYF.

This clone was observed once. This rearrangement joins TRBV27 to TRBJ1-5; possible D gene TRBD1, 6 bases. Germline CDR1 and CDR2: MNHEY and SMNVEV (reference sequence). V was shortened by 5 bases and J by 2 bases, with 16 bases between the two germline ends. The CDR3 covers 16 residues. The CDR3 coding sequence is TGTGCCAGCAGTCTAAGCAGCAGGGGTGGCAATCAGCCCCAGCATTTT. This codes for CASSLSSRGGNQPQHF.

CDR3 sequence reads: CASSVQGESNTGELFF. The CDR3, as DNA: TGTGCCAGTAGTGTGCAGGGCGAAAGTAACACCGGGGAGCTGTTTTTT. The chain is built from TRBV19 and TRBJ2-2; possible D gene TRBD1, 5 bases. V was shortened by 5 bases and J by 2 bases, with 15 bases between the two germline ends. This CDR3 contains 16 residues. CDR1 and CDR2 (germline): LNHDA, SQIVND (reference sequence).

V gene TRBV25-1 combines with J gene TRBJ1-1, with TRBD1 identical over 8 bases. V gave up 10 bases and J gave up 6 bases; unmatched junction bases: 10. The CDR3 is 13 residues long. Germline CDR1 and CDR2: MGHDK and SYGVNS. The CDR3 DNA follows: TGTGCCATCCACAGGGGGGTATGGGCTGAAGCTTTCTTT. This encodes CAIHRGVWAEAFF.

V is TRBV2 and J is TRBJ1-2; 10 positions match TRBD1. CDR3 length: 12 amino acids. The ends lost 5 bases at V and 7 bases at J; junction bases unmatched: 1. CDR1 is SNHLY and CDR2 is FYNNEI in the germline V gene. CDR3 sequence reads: CASSWTGGGYTF. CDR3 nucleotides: TGTGCCAGCAGTTGGACAGGGGGTGGCTACACCTTC.